What follows describes a single T cell receptor beta chain. The antigen is undetermined. Alpha and beta constant-region primers primed reverse transcription of about 470 ng RNA. Separate chain-specific third strand synthesis with multiplexing indices produced the alpha and beta libraries. A 5' RACE adapter with a random hexamer and the SP2 primer site was joined to cDNA. TCRdb redid the calling of the 5' RACE reads with MiXCR, one entry per CDR3 protein. The table lists over 8,000 distinct CDR3 sequences, under 8.5% of them singletons, with about 3.5% in the top ten. The data originate from a study of HIV-infected patients and healthy controls. The study's findings and limits: HIV+ repertoires were severely depleted of MAIT alpha-chain CDR3s, unlike healthy controls. Size-matched repertoire data failed to replicate the apparent Gini index recovery after therapy in HIV-infected patients.

No cell fractionation was done, so the repertoire covers all unsorted peripheral blood T cells. The germline gives CDR1 SEHNR, CDR2 FQNEAQ (reference sequence). The V gene end was trimmed by 4 bases and the J gene end by 4 bases; junction bases not matched to a gene: 6. The CDR3 has 15 amino acids. The V and J genes are TRBV7-9 and TRBJ2-3; 9 bases map to TRBD2. What was sequenced was blood. The source of this sequence is an adult in good health. For the CDR3, the DNA is TGTGCCAGCAGCTCAGGCCTAGCGGGGTCAGATACGCAGTATTTT. Translating it yields CASSSGLAGSDTQYF.